Described below is a single T cell receptor beta chain sequence and its context. What it binds is not known. TCRdb itself ran the RT-PCR reads through MiXCR, one entry per CDR3 protein. Found here are around 790,000 distinct CDR3 sequences, roughly 20% of them singletons; the top ten hold more than 8.5%. This entry belongs to a study of response to subunit inactivated influenza vaccine. Study observations and caveats: It was the authors' suggestion that each seasonal influenza vaccination recruits few new T cells.

This CDR3 comprises 13 residues. Germline assignment: CDR1 MGHDK and CDR2 SYGVNS. V shed 1 base and J shed 7 bases, with 11 bases lying between them. The chain joins TRBV25-1 to TRBJ2-7, with D possibly being TRBD2 (5 bases). The sequence derives from a man aged 50 or older who received an inactivated influenza vaccine. Specimen: PBMCs from blood, collected more than 4 days after vaccination. CDR3 loop: CASSEWPEGEQYF. The CDR3 bases are TGTGCCAGCAGTGAATGGCCCGAGGGAGAGCAGTACTTC.